This TCR beta chain was identified in a study of OX40 agonist ivuxolimab in advanced cancers. The overall study: Participants, approximately 83% male, averaged approximately 65 years of age, ranging from about 20 to 80.

There are 15 residues in the CDR3. Per the germline V gene, CDR1 is LNHDA and CDR2 is SQIVND (reference sequence). Trimming cost V 1 base and J 1 base, with 11 bases left between them. Exclusion applied to patients with autoimmune disease history or systemic immunosuppression. The assay was immunoSEQ multiplex PCR, and TCRdb's table has in-frame clones only and misses some. The sample includes 70,000 to 95,000 clones, around 94% of them seen just once. Study-wide results and caveats: In the 0.1 to 3.0 mg/kg range, CD4+ and CD8+ blood T cells had expanded clonally by week 6. Still undetermined is the antigen specificity of the expanded peripheral T cells.

Remarks on this clone: Its antigen is unidentified.

This specimen was CD4+ or CD8+ T cells sorted from blood, taken in a trial of the OX40 agonist ivuxolimab. This sequence joins TRBV19 and TRBJ2-7, with D possibly TRBD1 on 6 matching bases. The receptor was isolated from an adult with an advanced solid tumor such as melanoma, head and neck, liver or kidney cancer. Here the CDR3 reads CASSIGPGESYEQYF. In nucleotides, the CDR3 is TGTGCCAGTAGTATAGGGCCAGGGGAATCCTACGAGCAGTACTTC.